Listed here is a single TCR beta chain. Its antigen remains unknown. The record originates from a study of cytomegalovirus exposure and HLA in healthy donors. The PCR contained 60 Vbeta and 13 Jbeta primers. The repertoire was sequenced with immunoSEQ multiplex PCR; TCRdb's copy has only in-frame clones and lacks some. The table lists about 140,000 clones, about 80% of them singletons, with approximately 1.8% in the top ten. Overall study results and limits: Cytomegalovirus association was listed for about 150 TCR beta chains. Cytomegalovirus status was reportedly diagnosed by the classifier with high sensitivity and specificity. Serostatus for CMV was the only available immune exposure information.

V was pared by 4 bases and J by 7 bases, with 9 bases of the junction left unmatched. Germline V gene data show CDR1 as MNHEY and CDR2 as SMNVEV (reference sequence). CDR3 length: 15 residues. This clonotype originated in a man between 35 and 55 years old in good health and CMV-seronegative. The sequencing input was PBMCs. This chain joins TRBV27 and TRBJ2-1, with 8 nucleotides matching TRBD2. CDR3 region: CASSYPAGVVNEQFF. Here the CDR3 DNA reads TGTGCCAGCAGTTACCCAGCGGGAGTAGTAAATGAGCAGTTCTTC.